A selection of T cell receptor beta chains follows, all from one sample in a study of blood T cell repertoires in COVID-19. Data came from immunoSEQ multiplex PCR; TCRdb stores just in-frame clones and leaves some out. The sample holds approximately 280,000 clones, 80% to 90% seen once. What was sequenced was peripheral blood. The receptors were gathered from a woman in her seventies with acute or convalescent COVID-19. CDR3s include the opening cysteine and the closing phenylalanine or tryptophan. The D gene is left open where the match is weak. Only some rows state a clone size, as once, few, many or a class for expanded clones.

abundance,d_gene,v_gene,j_gene,CDR3aa,CDR3nt
-,TRBD1,TRBV11-3,TRBJ2-5,CASTGWDRDQETQYF,TGTGCCAGCACTGGCTGGGACAGGGATCAAGAGACCCAGTACTTC
-,-,TRBV29-1,TRBJ1-1,CSGLTGRNTEAFF,TGCAGCGGACTTACAGGGAGGAACACTGAAGCTTTCTTT
-,-,TRBV5-5,TRBJ2-7,CASSFSAQLGEQYF,TGTGCCAGCAGCTTCTCGGCACAGTTGGGCGAGCAGTACTTC
once,-,TRBV18,TRBJ1-1,CASSPVDSMNTEAFF,TGTGCCAGCTCACCCGTGGACAGTATGAACACTGAAGCTTTCTTT
-,-,TRBV5-6,TRBJ2-2,CASSHYGGGGTGELFF,TGTGCCAGCAGCCATTATGGGGGAGGTGGTACCGGGGAGCTGTTTTTT
once,TRBD2,TRBV4-2,TRBJ2-7,CASSQKAGGPMEQYF,TGTGCCAGCAGTCAAAAAGCGGGGGGGCCGATGGAGCAGTACTTC
-,TRBD2,TRBV2,TRBJ2-3,CASRPGLEVFGDTQYF,TGTGCCAGCAGGCCCGGACTAGAGGTGTTCGGAGATACGCAGTATTTT
-,-,TRBV7-6,TRBJ2-3,CASSFLAQPTDTQYF,TGTGCCAGCAGCTTCTTAGCGCAGCCGACAGATACGCAGTATTTT
-,TRBD1,TRBV6-1,TRBJ1-3,CASSERDRRSSGNTIYF,TGTGCCAGCAGTGAAAGGGACAGGCGTAGCTCTGGAAACACCATATATTTT
-,-,TRBV3-1/TRBV3-2,TRBJ2-7,CASRHGSSYEQYF,TGTGCCAGCAGACACGGGTCATCCTACGAGCAGTACTTC
-,-,TRBV5-4,TRBJ2-5,CASSMGGGETQYF,TGTGCCAGCAGTATGGGGGGGGGCGAGACCCAGTACTTC
-,TRBD1,TRBV6-1,TRBJ1-6,CASSEAAGGNSPLHF,TGTGCCAGCAGTGAAGCAGCAGGGGGAAATTCACCCCTCCACTTT
-,-,TRBV4-1,TRBJ1-5,CASSQDPGQPQHF,TGCGCCAGCAGCCAAGATCCGGGTCAGCCCCAGCATTTT
-,-,TRBV10-3,TRBJ1-6,CAISESRQENSPLHF,TGTGCCATCAGTGAGTCGAGACAGGAGAATTCACCCCTCCACTTT
-,TRBD2,TRBV9,TRBJ2-5,CASSAAGGPYQETQYF,TGTGCCAGCAGCGCCGCGGGGGGGCCGTACCAAGAGACCCAGTACTTC
-,-,TRBV15,TRBJ1-2,CATSGSRPFYTF,TGTGCCACCAGCGGGAGCAGGCCATTCTACACCTTC
-,TRBD1,TRBV19,TRBJ1-5,CASSPGTGGHQPQHF,TGTGCCAGTAGTCCCGGGACAGGAGGCCATCAGCCCCAGCATTTT
-,-,TRBV5-4,TRBJ1-2,CASSRGYGYTF,TGTGCCAGTTCCCGCGGCTATGGCTACACCTTC
-,-,TRBV4-1,TRBJ1-2,CVSSRTPQVRYGYTF,TGCGTCAGCAGCCGCACACCACAGGTTAGGTATGGCTACACCTTC
once,TRBD2,TRBV12-5,TRBJ2-7,CASGLSGVYEQYF,TGTGCTAGTGGTTTGAGCGGGGTCTACGAGCAGTACTTC
-,-,TRBV19,TRBJ1-2,CASSKDDRAGWGYTF,TGTGCCAGTAGTAAAGACGACCGGGCGGGTTGGGGCTACACCTTC
-,TRBD1,TRBV3-1/TRBV3-2,TRBJ1-3,CASSNTGGSGNTIYF,TGTGCCAGCAGCAATACAGGGGGCTCTGGAAACACCATATATTTT
-,-,TRBV6-1,TRBJ2-3,CASSETELNLDTQYF,TGTGCCAGCAGTGAGACGGAGCTTAATCTCGATACGCAGTATTTT
once,-,TRBV3-1/TRBV3-2,TRBJ1-2,CASSQLSRTYGYTF,TGTGCCAGCAGCCAGCTATCACGGACTTATGGCTACACCTTC
-,-,TRBV2,TRBJ2-1,CASSSQLAGEQFF,TGTGCCAGCAGTTCCCAACTAGCCGGGGAGCAGTTCTTC
-,-,TRBV5-1,TRBJ1-1,CASSTGNTEAFF,TGCGCCAGTTCTACAGGGAACACTGAAGCTTTCTTT
-,-,TRBV19,TRBJ1-4,CASKRSDLREKLFF,TGTGCCAGTAAGCGGAGTGATTTAAGGGAAAAACTGTTTTTT
-,-,TRBV7-9,TRBJ1-2,CASSLSHGYTF,TGTGCCAGCAGCCTATCCCATGGCTACACCTTC